Below are 12 T cell receptor beta chains sequenced from a single sample in a study of T cells in Graves' hyperthyroidism and ophthalmopathy. RNA transcripts provided the source from which TCR beta CDR3 regions were amplified. The TCR CDR3 first-round RT-PCR relied on the HTBI primer set. MiXCR, applied by TCRdb to the multiplex PCR reads, yields one record per CDR3 protein. The sample consists of hundreds of thousands of distinct CDR3 sequences, roughly 14% of them appearing once. The specimen was blood. Receptors were obtained from a man between 18 and 29 years old with Graves' ophthalmopathy.

This clonotype was recorded at least ten times. V is TRBV20-1 and J is TRBJ1-2; D not certain. Trimming took 1 base from V and 5 from J, leaving 11 bases between them. CDR1 and CDR2 from the germline V gene are DFQATT and SNEGSKA (reference sequence). The CDR3 is made up of 13 amino acids. The CDR3 coding sequence is TGCAGTGCTAGAGGAGGGTTGTGGTATGGCTACACCTTC. Its protein is CSARGGLWYGYTF.

This clonotype was found many times. The rearrangement links TRBV27 to TRBJ1-2; maybe TRBD1 (6 bases). The CDR3 loop spans 15 amino acids. V was clipped by 5 bases and J by 8 bases, with 21 bases between them. Germline CDR1 is MNHEY and CDR2 is SMNVEV (reference sequence). CDR3 sequence reads: CASSPSGGPIIGYTF. CDR3 bases: TGTGCCAGCAGTCCAAGTGGGGGCCCCATTATCGGCTACACCTTC.

The V call is TRBV7-6, the J call TRBJ2-1; 9 positions match TRBD1. Trimming removed 3 bases from V and 0 bases from J; junction bases left unmatched: 9. The germline V gene has CDR1 SGHVS and CDR2 FNYEAQ. The CDR3 sequence is 18 residues long. In DNA form, the CDR3 reads TGTGCCAGCAGCTTTGGTCCCGGGACAGGGAGCTCCTACAATGAGCAGTTCTTC. Protein: CASSFGPGTGSSYNEQFF.

This clonotype appeared many times. V gene TRBV6-1 combines with J gene TRBJ2-7; unclear D gene. V lost 6 bases to trimming and J lost 1 base, with 10 bases between them. There are 13 residues in the CDR3. Germline V gives CDR1 MNHNS, CDR2 SASEGT. The chain's CDR3 is CASSPKGSYEQYF. In DNA, the CDR3 is TGTGCCAGCAGCCCAAAAGGTTCCTACGAGCAGTACTTC.

This clonotype has a count of ten or more. V usage is TRBV6-1 and J usage is TRBJ2-4; no clear D gene. Germline V gene data show CDR1 as MNHNS and CDR2 as SASEGT. With 5 bases removed from V and 0 bases from J, the gap between germline ends came to 14 bases. The CDR3 is 16 amino acids. CDR3 region: CASSSPRYTAKNIQYF. As DNA, the CDR3 is TGTGCCAGCAGTTCCCCGCGCTATACAGCCAAAAACATTCAGTACTTC.

The rearrangement joins TRBV15 to TRBJ2-7; 8 bases are a match to TRBD1. The germline V gene has CDR1 LNHNV and CDR2 YYDKDF (reference sequence). The CDR3 totals 13 residues. Trimming took 6 bases from V and 4 from J; bases not matched to a gene: 5. The CDR3 sequence is CATRKTGDYEQYF. CDR3 in DNA: TGTGCCACCAGGAAGACAGGGGATTACGAGCAGTACTTC.

For this clonotype: A much larger clone lies a single base off, so this may be a read error. The chain has TRBV12-3 or TRBV12-4 and TRBJ1-2, with no clear D. The CDR3 is 13 amino acids. This CDR3 is CAGSLTANYGYTF. CDR3 nucleotide sequence: TGTGCCGGCAGTCTTACAGCTAACTATGGCTACACCTTC.

This clonotype was counted at least ten times. The CDR3: CASSLSSEQFF. For the CDR3, the DNA is TGCGCCAGCAGCTTGAGTAGTGAGCAGTTCTTC. The chain has TRBV5-1 and TRBJ2-1; D remains unclear. From germline, CDR1 is SGHRS and CDR2 YFSETQ. The CDR3 covers 11 residues. V lost 1 base, J lost 9 bases, and 5 bases lay in between.

This clonotype was seen repeatedly, ten times or more. J is TRBJ2-7 and V is TRBV27; D remains unclear. Trimming took 3 bases from V and 3 from J, leaving 9 bases between them. This CDR3 spans 13 amino acids. Germline V gives CDR1 MNHEY, CDR2 SMNVEV (reference sequence). The CDR3 reads CASSFSRGYEQYF. CDR3 DNA: TGTGCCAGCAGTTTTTCTAGAGGCTACGAGCAGTACTTC.

This clonotype was seen at least ten times. The V gene is TRBV2, the J gene TRBJ2-7; no clear D gene. The CDR3 spans 12 residues. V was clipped by 3 bases and J by 4 bases, with 7 bases between them. From germline, CDR1 is SNHLY and CDR2 FYNNEI. The CDR3 protein is CASSDLRYEQYF. As DNA, the CDR3 is TGTGCCAGCAGTGACCTCAGGTACGAGCAGTACTTC.

This clonotype was recorded at least ten times. The rearrangement joins TRBV2 to TRBJ2-6; the D is unclear. V dropped 7 bases and J dropped 0 bases, with 7 bases sitting between them. CDR1 and CDR2 from the germline V gene are SNHLY and FYNNEI. The CDR3 contains 14 residues. DNA for the CDR3: TGTGCCAGCACTAGAGTCTCTGGGGCCAACGTCCTGACTTTC. This codes for CASTRVSGANVLTF.

This clonotype was recorded many times. This chain uses TRBV19 with TRBJ2-5, with 7 bases that match TRBD2. The CDR3 covers 15 residues. Germline V gene data show CDR1 as LNHDA and CDR2 as SQIVND (reference sequence). The J segment lost 6 bases and the V segment lost 3 bases, leaving 10 bases of the junction unmatched. The CDR3 DNA reads TGTGCCAGTAGTATGGCGGGGGAGTCCAAAAAGACCCAGTACTTC. It yields the protein CASSMAGESKKTQYF.